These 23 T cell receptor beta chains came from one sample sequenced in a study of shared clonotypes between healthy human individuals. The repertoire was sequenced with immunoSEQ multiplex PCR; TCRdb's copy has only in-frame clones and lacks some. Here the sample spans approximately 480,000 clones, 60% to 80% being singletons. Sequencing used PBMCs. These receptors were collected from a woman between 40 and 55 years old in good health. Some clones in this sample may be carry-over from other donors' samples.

CDR3 DNA sequence: TGCGCCAGCAGCTTGGCCTTCGGGGGTGGTGGCTACACCTTC. This gives the protein CASSLAFGGGGYTF. This chain joins TRBV5-1 and TRBJ1-2; possible D gene TRBD1, 5 bases. CDR3 length equals 14 residues. Germline V gene data show CDR1 as SGHRS and CDR2 as YFSETQ. V lost 0 bases and J 7 bases, leaving 13 bases between the germline ends.

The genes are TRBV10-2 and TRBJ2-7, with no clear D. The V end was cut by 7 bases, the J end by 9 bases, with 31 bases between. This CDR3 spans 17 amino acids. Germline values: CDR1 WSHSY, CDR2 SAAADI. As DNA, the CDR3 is TGCGCCAGCACCGACTTAAGGCACTCAGAGTCTTACGAGCGGCAGTACTTC. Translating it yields CASTDLRHSESYERQYF.

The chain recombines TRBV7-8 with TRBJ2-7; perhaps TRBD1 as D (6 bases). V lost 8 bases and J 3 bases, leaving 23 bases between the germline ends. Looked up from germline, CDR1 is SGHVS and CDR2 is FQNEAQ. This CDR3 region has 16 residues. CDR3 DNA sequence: TGTGCCAGCGCTAGGACAGCCTCTAAGCAAAGCTACGAGCAGTACTTC. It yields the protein CASARTASKQSYEQYF.

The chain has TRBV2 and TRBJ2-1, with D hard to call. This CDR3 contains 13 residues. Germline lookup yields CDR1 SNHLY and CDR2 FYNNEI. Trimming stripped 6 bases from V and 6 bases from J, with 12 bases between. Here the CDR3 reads CASRTESTNEQFF. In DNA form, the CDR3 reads TGTGCCAGCAGAACTGAGAGTACCAATGAGCAGTTCTTC.

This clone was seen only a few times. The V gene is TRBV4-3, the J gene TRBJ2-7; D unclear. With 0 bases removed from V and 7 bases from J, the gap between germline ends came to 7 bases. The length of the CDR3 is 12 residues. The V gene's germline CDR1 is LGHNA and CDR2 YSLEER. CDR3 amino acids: CASSQEYGEQYF. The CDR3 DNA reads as TGCGCCAGCAGCCAAGAATATGGGGAGCAGTACTTC.

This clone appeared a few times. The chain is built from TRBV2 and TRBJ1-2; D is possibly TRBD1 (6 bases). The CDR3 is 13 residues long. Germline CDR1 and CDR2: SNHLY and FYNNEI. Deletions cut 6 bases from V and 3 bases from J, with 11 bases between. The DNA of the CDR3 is TGTGCCAGCAGATTGACAGGTTACTATGGCTACACCTTC. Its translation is CASRLTGYYGYTF.

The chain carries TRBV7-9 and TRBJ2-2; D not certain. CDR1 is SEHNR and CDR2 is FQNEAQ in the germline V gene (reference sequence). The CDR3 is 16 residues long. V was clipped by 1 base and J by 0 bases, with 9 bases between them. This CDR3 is CASSLDIAANTGELFF. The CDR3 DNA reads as TGTGCCAGCAGCTTAGACATTGCTGCGAACACCGGGGAGCTGTTTTTT. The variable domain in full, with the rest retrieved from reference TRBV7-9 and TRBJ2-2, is DTGVSQNPRHKITKRGQNVTFRCDPISEHNRLYWYRQTLGQGPEFLTYFQNEAQLEKSRLLSDRFSAERPKGSFSTLEIQRTEQGDSAMYLCASSLDIAANTGELFFGEGSRLTVL.

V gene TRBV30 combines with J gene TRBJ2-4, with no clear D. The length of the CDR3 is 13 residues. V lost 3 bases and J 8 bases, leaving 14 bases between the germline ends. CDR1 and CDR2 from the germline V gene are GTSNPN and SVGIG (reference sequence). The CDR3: CAWSERLWDIQYF. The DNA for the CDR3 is TGTGCCTGGAGCGAGAGACTCTGGGACATTCAGTACTTC. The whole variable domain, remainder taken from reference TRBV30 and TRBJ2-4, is SQTIHQWPATLVQPVGSPLSLECTVEGTSNPNLYWYRQAAGRGLQLLFYSVGIGQISSEVPQNLSASRPQDRQFILSSKKLLLSDSGFYLCAWSERLWDIQYFGAGTRLSVL.

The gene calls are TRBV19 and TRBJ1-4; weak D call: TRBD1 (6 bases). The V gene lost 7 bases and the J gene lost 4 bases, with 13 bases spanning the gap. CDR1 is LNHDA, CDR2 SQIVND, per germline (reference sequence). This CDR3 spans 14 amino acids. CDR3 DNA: TGTGCCAGTAACTTCGGACAGCTTAATGAAAAACTGTTTTTT. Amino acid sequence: CASNFGQLNEKLFF.

Written as DNA, the CDR3 is TGTGCCAGCAGGGAGCGCACAGATACGCAGTATTTT. The encoded protein is CASRERTDTQYF. The chain recombines TRBV2 with TRBJ2-3; D not certain. Germline V CDR1 and CDR2: SNHLY, FYNNEI. The CDR3 is 12 amino acids. The V gene lost 6 bases and the J gene lost 1 base, with 5 bases spanning the gap.

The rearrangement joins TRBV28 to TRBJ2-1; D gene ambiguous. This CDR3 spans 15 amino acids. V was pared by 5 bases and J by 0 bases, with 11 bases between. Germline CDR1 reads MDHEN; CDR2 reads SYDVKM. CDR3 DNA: TGTGCCAGCAGTCCAATTCTGAGCTCCTACAATGAGCAGTTCTTC. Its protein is CASSPILSSYNEQFF.

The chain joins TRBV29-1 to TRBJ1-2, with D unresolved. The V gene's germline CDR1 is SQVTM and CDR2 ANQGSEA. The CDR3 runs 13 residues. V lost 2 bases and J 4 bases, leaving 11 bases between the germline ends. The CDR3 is CSVESQTTYGYTF. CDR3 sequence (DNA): TGCAGCGTTGAATCGCAGACTACCTATGGCTACACCTTC.

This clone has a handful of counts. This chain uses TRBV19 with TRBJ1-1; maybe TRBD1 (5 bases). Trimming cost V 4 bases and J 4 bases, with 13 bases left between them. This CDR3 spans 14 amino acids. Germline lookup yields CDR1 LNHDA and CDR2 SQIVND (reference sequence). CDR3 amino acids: CASSNPGLGTEAFF. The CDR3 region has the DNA TGTGCCAGTAGTAATCCAGGGTTGGGCACTGAAGCTTTCTTT.

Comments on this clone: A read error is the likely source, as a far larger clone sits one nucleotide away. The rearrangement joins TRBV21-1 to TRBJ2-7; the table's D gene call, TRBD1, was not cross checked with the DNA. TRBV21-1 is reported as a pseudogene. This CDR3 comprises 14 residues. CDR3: CTSSRRDRQYEQYF. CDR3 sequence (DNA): TGTACCAGCAGCCGCCGGGACAGACAATACGAGCAGTACTTC.

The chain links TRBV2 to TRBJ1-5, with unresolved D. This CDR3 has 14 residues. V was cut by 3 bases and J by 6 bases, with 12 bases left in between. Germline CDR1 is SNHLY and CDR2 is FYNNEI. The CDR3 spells CASSEGGLLQPQHF. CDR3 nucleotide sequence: TGTGCCAGCAGTGAGGGAGGCCTGCTTCAGCCCCAGCATTTT.

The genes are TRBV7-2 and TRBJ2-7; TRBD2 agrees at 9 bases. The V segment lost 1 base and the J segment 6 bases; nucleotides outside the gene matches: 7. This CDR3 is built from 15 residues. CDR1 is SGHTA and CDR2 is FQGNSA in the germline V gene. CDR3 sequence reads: CASSLVASGDFEQYF. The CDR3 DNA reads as TGTGCCAGCAGCTTAGTCGCTAGCGGGGACTTCGAGCAGTACTTC.

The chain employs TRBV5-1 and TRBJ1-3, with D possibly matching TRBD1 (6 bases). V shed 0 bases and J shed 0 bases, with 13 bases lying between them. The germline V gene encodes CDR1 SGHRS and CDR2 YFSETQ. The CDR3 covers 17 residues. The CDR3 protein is CASSLGGTPRSGNTIYF. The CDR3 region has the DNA TGCGCCAGCAGCTTGGGAGGGACACCCCGCTCTGGAAACACCATATATTTT. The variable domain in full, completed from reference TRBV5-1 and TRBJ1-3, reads KAGVTQTPRYLIKTRGQQVTLSCSPISGHRSVSWYQQTPGQGLQFLFEYFSETQRNKGNFPGRFSGRQFSNSRSEMNVSTLELGDSALYLCASSLGGTPRSGNTIYFGEGSWLTVV.

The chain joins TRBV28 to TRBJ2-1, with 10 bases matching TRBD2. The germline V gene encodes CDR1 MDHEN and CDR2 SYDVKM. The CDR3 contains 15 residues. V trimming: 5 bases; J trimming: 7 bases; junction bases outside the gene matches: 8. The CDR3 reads CASSIPPGLANEQFF. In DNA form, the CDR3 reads TGTGCCAGCAGTATCCCTCCGGGACTAGCGAATGAGCAGTTCTTC.

Written as DNA, the CDR3 is TGTGCCAGCAGCTACGACCCAGCGGTAGGTTCGGGAGAAAAACTGTTTTTT. The encoded protein is CASSYDPAVGSGEKLFF. The J gene is TRBJ1-4, the V gene TRBV2; D uncertain. V lost 6 bases and J lost 8, with 25 bases in between. The CDR3 covers 17 residues. Germline-derived CDR1 and CDR2 are SNHLY and FYNNEI.

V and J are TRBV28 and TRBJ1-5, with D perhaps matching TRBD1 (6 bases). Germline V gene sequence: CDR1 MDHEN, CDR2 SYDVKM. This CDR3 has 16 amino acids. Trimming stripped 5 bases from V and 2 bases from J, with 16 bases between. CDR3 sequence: CASSQRWGARNQPQHF. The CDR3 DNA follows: TGTGCCAGCAGTCAGCGTTGGGGGGCTCGCAATCAGCCCCAGCATTTT. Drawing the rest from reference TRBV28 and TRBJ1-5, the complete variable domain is DVKVTQSSRYLVKRTGEKVFLECVQDMDHENMFWYRQDPGLGLRLIYFSYDVKMKEKGDIPEGYSVSREKKERFSLILESASTNQTSMYLCASSQRWGARNQPQHFGDGTRLSIL.

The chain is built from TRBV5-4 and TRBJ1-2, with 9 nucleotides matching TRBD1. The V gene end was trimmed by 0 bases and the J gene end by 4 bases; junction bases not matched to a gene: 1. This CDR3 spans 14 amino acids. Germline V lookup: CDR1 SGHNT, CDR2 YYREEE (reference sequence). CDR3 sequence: CASSLDRGLYGYTF. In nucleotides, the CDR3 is TGTGCCAGCAGCTTGGACAGGGGGCTCTATGGCTACACCTTC.

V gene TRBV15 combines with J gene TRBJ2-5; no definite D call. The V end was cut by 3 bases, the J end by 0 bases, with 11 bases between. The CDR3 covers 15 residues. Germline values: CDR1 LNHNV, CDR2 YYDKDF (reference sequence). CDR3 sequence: CATSSEQPYQETQYF. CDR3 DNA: TGTGCCACCAGCAGTGAACAGCCGTACCAAGAGACCCAGTACTTC.

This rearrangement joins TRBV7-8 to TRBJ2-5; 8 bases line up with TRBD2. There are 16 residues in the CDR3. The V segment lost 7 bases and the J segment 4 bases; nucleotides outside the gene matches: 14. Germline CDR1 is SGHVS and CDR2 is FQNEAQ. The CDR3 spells CASTLGGVAERETQYF. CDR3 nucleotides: TGTGCCAGCACCCTCGGGGGGGTAGCAGAAAGAGAGACCCAGTACTTC.